This T cell receptor beta chain emerged from a study of blood T cell repertoires in COVID-19. Study-level information: Samples representing acute and convalescent COVID-19 were sourced from the United States, Italy and Spain. PBMCs, B-cell-depleted T cells, or T cells were the source of the cDNA or gDNA that made up the material.

Germline assignment: CDR1 LGHDT and CDR2 YNNKEL (reference sequence). V lost 0 bases and J 6 bases, leaving 9 bases between the germline ends. The CDR3 has 14 residues. Original handling: Scientists estimated how many nucleated cells there were by amplifying reference gene primers. Sequencing used immunoSEQ multiplex PCR; TCRdb keeps in-frame clones, though not all of them. The DNA was the basis for D and trimming; V, J and clone size are from that table. The sample shows approximately 65,000 clones, nearly 90% of them seen only once. The origin of this receptor is a woman between 45 and 65 years old with active COVID-19. The material sequenced was peripheral blood. The gene calls are TRBV3-1 (or the pseudogene TRBV3-2) and TRBJ2-4; D ambiguous. The CDR3 DNA follows: TGTGCCAGCAGCCAAGATCCAGGCCTAAACATTCAGTACTTC. Residues: CASSQDPGLNIQYF.